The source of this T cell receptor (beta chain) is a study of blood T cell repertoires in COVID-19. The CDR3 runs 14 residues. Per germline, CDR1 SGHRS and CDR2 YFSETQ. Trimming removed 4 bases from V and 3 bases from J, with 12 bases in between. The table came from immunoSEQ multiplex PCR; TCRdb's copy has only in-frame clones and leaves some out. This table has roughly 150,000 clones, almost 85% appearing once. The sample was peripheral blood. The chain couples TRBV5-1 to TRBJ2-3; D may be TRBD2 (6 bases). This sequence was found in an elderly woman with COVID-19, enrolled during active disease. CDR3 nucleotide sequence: TGCGCCAGCAGCCCTCTGAGCGGGACAGATACGCAGTATTTT. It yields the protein CASSPLSGTDTQYF.